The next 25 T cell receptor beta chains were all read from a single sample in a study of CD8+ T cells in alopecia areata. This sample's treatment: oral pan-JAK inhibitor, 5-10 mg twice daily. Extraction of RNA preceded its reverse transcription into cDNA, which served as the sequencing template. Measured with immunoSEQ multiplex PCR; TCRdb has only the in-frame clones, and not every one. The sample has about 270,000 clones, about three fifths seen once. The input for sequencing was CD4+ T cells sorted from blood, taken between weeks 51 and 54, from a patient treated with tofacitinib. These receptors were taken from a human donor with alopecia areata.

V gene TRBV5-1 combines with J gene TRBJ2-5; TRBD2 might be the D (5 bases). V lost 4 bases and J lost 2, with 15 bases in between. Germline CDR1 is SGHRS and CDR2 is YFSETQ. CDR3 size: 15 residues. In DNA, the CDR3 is TGCGCCAGCAGCCTGGCTGCGGGTGAGCAAGAGACCCAGTACTTC. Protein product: CASSLAAGEQETQYF.

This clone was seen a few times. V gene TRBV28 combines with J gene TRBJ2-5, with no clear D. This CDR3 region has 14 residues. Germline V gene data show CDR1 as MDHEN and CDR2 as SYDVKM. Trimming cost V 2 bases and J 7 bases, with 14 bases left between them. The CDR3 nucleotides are TGTGCCAGCAGTTTAGGGCTAGGCTGGGGGACCCAGTACTTC. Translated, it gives CASSLGLGWGTQYF.

The CDR3 bases are TGTGCCTGGAGTGTACGTCGGCTCCGTTCCTCTGGGGCCAACGTCCTGACTTTC. Protein product: CAWSVRRLRSSGANVLTF. V and J are TRBV30 and TRBJ2-6; D remains ambiguous. V lost 0 bases to trimming and J lost 0 bases, with 15 bases between them. The CDR3 length is 18 residues. Germline lookup yields CDR1 GTSNPN and CDR2 SVGIG (reference sequence).

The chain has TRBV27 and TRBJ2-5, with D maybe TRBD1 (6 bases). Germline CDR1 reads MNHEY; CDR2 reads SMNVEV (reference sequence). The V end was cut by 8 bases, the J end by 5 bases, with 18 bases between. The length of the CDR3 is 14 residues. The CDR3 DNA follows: TGTGCCAGCGGGTTCGCAGGGGTACGGGAGACCCAGTACTTC. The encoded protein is CASGFAGVRETQYF.

The CDR3 region has the DNA TGCGCCAGCAGCTTGGAGGGCAGCTACTCTGGGGCCAACGTCCTGACTTTC. Translating gives CASSLEGSYSGANVLTF. The gene calls are TRBV5-1 and TRBJ2-6; no reliable D call. The CDR3 sequence is 17 residues long. V lost 0 bases, J lost 0 bases, and 10 bases lay in between. Germline loops: CDR1 SGHRS, CDR2 YFSETQ.

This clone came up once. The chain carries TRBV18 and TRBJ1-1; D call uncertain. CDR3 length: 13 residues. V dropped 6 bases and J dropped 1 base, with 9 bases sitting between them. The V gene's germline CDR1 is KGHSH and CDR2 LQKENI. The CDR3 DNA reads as TGTGCCAGCTCCCCCAAGCCGAACACTGAAGCTTTCTTT. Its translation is CASSPKPNTEAFF. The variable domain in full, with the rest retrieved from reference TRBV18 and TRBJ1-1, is NAGVMQNPRHLVRRRGQEARLRCSPMKGHSHVYWYRQLPEEGLKFMVYLQKENIIDESGMPKERFSAEFPKEGPSILRIQQVVRGDSAAYFCASSPKPNTEAFFGQGTRLTVV.

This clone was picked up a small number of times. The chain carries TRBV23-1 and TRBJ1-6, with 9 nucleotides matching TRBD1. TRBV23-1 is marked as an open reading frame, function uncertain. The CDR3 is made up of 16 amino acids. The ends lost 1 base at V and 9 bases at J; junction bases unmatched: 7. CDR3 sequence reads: CASSQWGQGKGSPLHF. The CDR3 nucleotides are TGCGCCAGCAGTCAATGGGGACAGGGAAAGGGTTCACCCCTCCACTTT.

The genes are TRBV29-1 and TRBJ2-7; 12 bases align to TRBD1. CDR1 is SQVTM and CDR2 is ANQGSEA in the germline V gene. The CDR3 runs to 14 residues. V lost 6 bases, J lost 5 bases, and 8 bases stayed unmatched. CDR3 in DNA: TGCAGCGTCGCGGGACAGGGGGCATCGAACGAGCAGTACTTC. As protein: CSVAGQGASNEQYF.

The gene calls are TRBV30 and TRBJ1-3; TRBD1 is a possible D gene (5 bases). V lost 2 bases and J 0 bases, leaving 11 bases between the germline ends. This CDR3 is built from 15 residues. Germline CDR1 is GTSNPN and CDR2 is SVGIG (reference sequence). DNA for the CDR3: TGTGCCTGGAGTAACCCGGGGGGCTCTGGAAACACCATATATTTT. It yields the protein CAWSNPGGSGNTIYF.

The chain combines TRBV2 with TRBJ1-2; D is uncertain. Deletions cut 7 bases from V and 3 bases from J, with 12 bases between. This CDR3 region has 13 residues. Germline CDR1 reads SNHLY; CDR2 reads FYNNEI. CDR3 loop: CASKQARDYGYTF. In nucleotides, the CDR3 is TGTGCCAGCAAGCAGGCCCGGGACTATGGCTACACCTTC.

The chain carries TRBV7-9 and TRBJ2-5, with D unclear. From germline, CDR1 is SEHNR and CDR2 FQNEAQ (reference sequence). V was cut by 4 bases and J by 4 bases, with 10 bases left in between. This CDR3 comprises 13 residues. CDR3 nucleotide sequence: TGTGCCAGCAGCTCCCGACTGGTAGAGACCCAGTACTTC. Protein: CASSSRLVETQYF.

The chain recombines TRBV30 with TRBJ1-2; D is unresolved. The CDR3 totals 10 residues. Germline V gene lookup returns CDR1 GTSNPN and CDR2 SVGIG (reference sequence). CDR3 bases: TGTGCTTACGGCCGTCGGGGCTACACCTTC. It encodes CAYGRRGYTF.

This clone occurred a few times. The CDR3, as DNA: TGCGCCAGCTTAACAGGGCTGTGTAGCTCTGGGGCCAACGTCCTGACTTTC. Residues: CASLTGLCSSGANVLTF. The chain recombines TRBV4-3 with TRBJ2-6; tentative D call: TRBD1 (6 bases). Germline CDR1 is LGHNA and CDR2 is YSLEER. The V end lost 8 bases, the J end lost 0 bases, and 17 bases lay between the germline ends. The CDR3 spans 17 residues.

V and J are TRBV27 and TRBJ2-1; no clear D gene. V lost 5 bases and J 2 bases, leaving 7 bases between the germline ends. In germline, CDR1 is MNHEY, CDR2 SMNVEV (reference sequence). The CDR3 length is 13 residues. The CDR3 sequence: CASSLRPYNEQFF. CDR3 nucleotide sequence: TGTGCCAGCAGTCTTCGTCCCTACAATGAGCAGTTCTTC.

The CDR3 DNA sequence: TGTGCCAGCAGCTTAGGGGGGGGGACCCAGTACTTC. Amino acids: CASSLGGGTQYF. The V and J genes are TRBV7-8 and TRBJ2-5; TRBD2 agrees at 7 bases. Germline assignment: CDR1 SGHVS and CDR2 FQNEAQ. This CDR3 comprises 12 residues. The ends lost 1 base at V and 7 bases at J; junction bases unmatched: 0.

The CDR3 protein is CASSAGTDLAGYTF. CDR3 DNA sequence: TGTGCCAGCAGCGCTGGGACAGACTTAGCTGGCTACACCTTC. V is TRBV9 and J is TRBJ1-2, with 7 bases aligning to TRBD1. In germline, CDR1 is SGDLS, CDR2 YYNGEE. V shed 3 bases, J shed 7 bases, and the junction held 9 bases outside the gene matches. The CDR3 has 14 amino acids.

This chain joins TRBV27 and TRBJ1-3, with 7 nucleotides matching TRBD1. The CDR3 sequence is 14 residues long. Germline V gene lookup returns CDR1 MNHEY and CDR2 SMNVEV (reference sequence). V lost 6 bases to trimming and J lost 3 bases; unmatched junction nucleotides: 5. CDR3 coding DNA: TGTGCCAGCAGACCTCGGGACAGTGGAAACACCATATATTTT. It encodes CASRPRDSGNTIYF.

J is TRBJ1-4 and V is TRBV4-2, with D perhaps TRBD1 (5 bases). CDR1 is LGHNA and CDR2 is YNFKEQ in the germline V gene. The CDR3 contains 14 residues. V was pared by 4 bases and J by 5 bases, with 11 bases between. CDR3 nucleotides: TGTGCCAGCAGCCTCCAACAGGAGAATGAAAAACTGTTTTTT. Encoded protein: CASSLQQENEKLFF.

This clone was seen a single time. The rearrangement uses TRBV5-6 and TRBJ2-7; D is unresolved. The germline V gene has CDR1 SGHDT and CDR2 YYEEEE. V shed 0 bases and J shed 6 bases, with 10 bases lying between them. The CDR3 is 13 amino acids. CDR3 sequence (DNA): TGTGCCAGCAGCTTGGCGGTTGGCGGCGAGCAGTACTTC. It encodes CASSLAVGGEQYF. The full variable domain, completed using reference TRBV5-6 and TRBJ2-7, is DAGVTQSPTHLIKTRGQQVTLRCSPKSGHDTVSWYQQALGQGPQFIFQYYEEEERQRGNFPDRFSGHQFPNYSSELNVNALLLGDSALYLCASSLAVGGEQYFGPGTRLTVT.

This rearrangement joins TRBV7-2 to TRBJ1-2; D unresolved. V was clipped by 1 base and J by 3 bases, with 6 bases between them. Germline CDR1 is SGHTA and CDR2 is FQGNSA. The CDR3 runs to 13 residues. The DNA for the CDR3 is TGTGCCAGCAGCTTAGACGTCGACTATGGCTACACCTTC. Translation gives CASSLDVDYGYTF. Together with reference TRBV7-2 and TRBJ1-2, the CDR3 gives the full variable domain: GAGVSQSPSNKVTEKGKDVELRCDPISGHTALYWYRQSLGQGLEFLIYFQGNSAPDKSGLPSDRFSAERTGGSVSTLTIQRTQQEDSAVYLCASSLDVDYGYTFGSGTRLTVV.

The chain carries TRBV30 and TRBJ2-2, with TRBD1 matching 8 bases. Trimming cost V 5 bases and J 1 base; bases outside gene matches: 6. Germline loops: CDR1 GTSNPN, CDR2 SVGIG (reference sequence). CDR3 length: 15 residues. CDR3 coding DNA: TGTGCCTGGTTGGGGGACAGGAAGAACACCGGGGAGCTGTTTTTT. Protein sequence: CAWLGDRKNTGELFF.

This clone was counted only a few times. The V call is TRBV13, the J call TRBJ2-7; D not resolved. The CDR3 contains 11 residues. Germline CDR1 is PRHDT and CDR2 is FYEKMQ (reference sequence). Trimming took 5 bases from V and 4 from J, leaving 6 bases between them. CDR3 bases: TGTGCCAGCAGCCGCGGTTACGAGCAGTACTTC. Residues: CASSRGYEQYF. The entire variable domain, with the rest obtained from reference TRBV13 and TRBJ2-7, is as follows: AAGVIQSPRHLIKEKRETATLKCYPIPRHDTVYWYQQGPGQDPQFLISFYEKMQSDKGSIPDRFSAQQFSDYHSELNMSSLELGDSALYFCASSRGYEQYFGPGTRLTVT.

In nucleotides, the CDR3 is TGCGCCAGCAAGCCGGCTAGCGGGGGGGCCCCCCACAATGAGCAGTTCTTC. Translation gives CASKPASGGAPHNEQFF. The chain is built from TRBV5-1 and TRBJ2-1, with 12 bases identical to TRBD2. V lost 6 bases, J lost 5 bases, and 12 bases stayed unmatched. Germline V lookup: CDR1 SGHRS, CDR2 YFSETQ. This CDR3 is built from 17 residues.

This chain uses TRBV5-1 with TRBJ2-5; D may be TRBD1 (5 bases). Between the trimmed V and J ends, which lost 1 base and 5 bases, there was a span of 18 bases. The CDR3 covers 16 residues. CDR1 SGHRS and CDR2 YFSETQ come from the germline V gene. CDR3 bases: TGCGCCAGCAGCTTGTCCCTGTCGTCAGGGTGGGAGACCCAGTACTTC. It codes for CASSLSLSSGWETQYF.

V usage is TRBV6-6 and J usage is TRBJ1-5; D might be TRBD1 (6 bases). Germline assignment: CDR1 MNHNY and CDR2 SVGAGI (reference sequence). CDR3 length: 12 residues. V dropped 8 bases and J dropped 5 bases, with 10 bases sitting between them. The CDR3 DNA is TGTGCCAGCGGACAGACCCATCAGCCCCAGCATTTT. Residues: CASGQTHQPQHF.